Presented here are 9 T cell receptor beta chains from one specimen sequenced in a study of T-cell memory formation after mild COVID-19. TCRdb re-derived calls from the 5' RACE reads in MiXCR, one entry per CDR3 protein. The sample holds fewer than 700,000 distinct CDR3 sequences, roughly 22% seen once. The sequenced sample was PBMCs or a T cell subset sorted from them (not recorded which). These receptors were obtained from an adult woman who had mild COVID-19 (a few samples of this study predate the infection). Cell type and time point are not known.

This clonotype was observed a handful of times. The chain couples TRBV7-9 to TRBJ1-1; D remains ambiguous. V gave up 4 bases and J gave up 4 bases, with 4 bases separating them. Germline V gene data show CDR1 as SEHNR and CDR2 as FQNEAQ (reference sequence). The CDR3 has 11 amino acids. DNA of the CDR3: TGTGCCAGCAGCTACCGCACTGAAGCTTTCTTT. This encodes CASSYRTEAFF.

The J gene is TRBJ1-1, the V gene TRBV29-1; a weak D match, TRBD1 (6 bases). The CDR3 runs to 14 residues. V lost 0 bases, J lost 6 bases, and 14 bases lay in between. The V gene's germline CDR1 is SQVTM and CDR2 ANQGSEA. The CDR3 loop reads CSVEDPGAGAEAFF. CDR3 in DNA: TGCAGCGTTGAAGACCCGGGGGCGGGAGCTGAAGCTTTCTTT.

V is TRBV28 and J is TRBJ2-5; 7 bases fit TRBD1. The CDR3 sequence is 16 residues long. J lost 7 bases, V lost 1 base, and 12 bases had no gene match. Germline assignment: CDR1 MDHEN and CDR2 SYDVKM. CDR3 protein: CASSLLDGRPGGTQYF. CDR3 in DNA: TGTGCCAGCAGTTTATTGGATGGGCGCCCAGGGGGGACCCAGTACTTC.

The count of this clonotype is one. This rearrangement joins TRBV12-3 or TRBV12-4 to TRBJ2-7; possibly TRBD2 for D (6 bases). The V gene lost 2 bases and the J gene lost 7 bases, with 15 bases spanning the gap. The CDR3 has 14 amino acids. The CDR3 region is CASSLLGTGGEQYF. The CDR3, as DNA: TGTGCCAGCAGTTTATTGGGGACTGGAGGAGAGCAGTACTTC.

The chain joins TRBV20-1 to TRBJ1-4; no clear D. CDR3 length: 13 residues. The V and J ends lost 2 bases and 3 bases respectively, with 7 bases between them. From germline, CDR1 is DFQATT and CDR2 SNEGSKA (reference sequence). CDR3 sequence (DNA): TGCAGTGCTAGACTAATAGCTAATGAAAAACTGTTTTTT. Translating gives CSARLIANEKLFF.

A few counts support this clonotype. V usage is TRBV6-5 and J usage is TRBJ1-2; 7 bases are a match to TRBD1. This CDR3 has 16 residues. Per the germline V gene, CDR1 is MNHEY and CDR2 is SVGAGI. J lost 2 bases, V lost 5 bases, and 11 bases had no gene match. CDR3 sequence: CASSLGRQGLNYGYTF. CDR3 DNA: TGTGCCAGCAGTCTCGGTAGACAGGGACTAAACTATGGCTACACCTTC.

This chain connects TRBV14 to TRBJ1-1, with D maybe TRBD1 (5 bases). The CDR3 is 14 amino acids. The germline V and J ends were trimmed by 3 bases and 6 bases, with 14 bases remaining between them. The germline V gene encodes CDR1 SGHDN and CDR2 FVKESK. The CDR3 DNA is TGTGCCAGCAGCCACCCCTTCCAGGGCGCTGAAGCTTTCTTT. Translation: CASSHPFQGAEAFF.

This chain joins TRBV7-8 and TRBJ1-5; no firm D call. There are 15 residues in the CDR3. CDR1 is SGHVS, CDR2 FQNEAQ, per germline. Deletions cut 1 base from V and 4 bases from J, with 11 bases between. CDR3 residues: CASSLEAGRNQPQHF. CDR3 nucleotides: TGTGCCAGCAGCTTAGAGGCCGGGCGGAATCAGCCCCAGCATTTT. Based on the CDR3 plus reference TRBV7-8 and TRBJ1-5, the full variable domain is GAGVSQSPRYKVAKRGQDVALRCDPISGHVSLFWYQQALGQGPEFLTYFQNEAQLDKSGLPSDRFFAERPEGSVSTLKIQRTQQEDSAVYLCASSLEAGRNQPQHFGDGTRLSIL.

Only a few counts were recorded for this clonotype. The chain carries TRBV24-1 and TRBJ2-1, with D hard to call. The CDR3 has 14 residues. Per germline, CDR1 KGHDR and CDR2 SFDVKD. Trimming removed 5 bases from V and 3 bases from J, with 10 bases in between. The CDR3 loop reads CATSGDGNYNEQFF. The CDR3 nucleotides read TGTGCCACCAGTGGCGACGGTAACTACAATGAGCAGTTCTTC.